The 20 T cell receptor beta chains below come from one sample, sequenced in a study of shared clonotypes between healthy human individuals (dated by TCRdb to about 2020). Libraries came from the immunoSEQ multiplex PCR assay. Here the immuneACCESS table is served through TCRdb, limited to in-frame sequences with V and J called. Missing clones are a known gap in these copies; in checked studies unresolved V genes cover under half, and the rest lacks a known reason. The sample records a few million clones, more than 80% of which are singletons. The ten largest make up 0.35% to 0.5% of the sample. The material sequenced was naive CD4+ T cells from PBMCs. The cell subset or site label corresponds to: CD45RA+ positively selected. These receptors originate from a young man in good health. Some clones in this sample may be carry-over from other donors' samples.

The chain carries TRBV21-1 and TRBJ2-1; the DNA was not compared with TRBD1, the D call given in the table. TRBV21-1 is noted as a pseudogene. This CDR3 contains 17 residues. CDR3 protein: CASSKVRTGVQKNEQFF. CDR3 sequence (DNA): TGTGCCAGCAGCAAAGTTAGGACAGGGGTTCAAAAAAATGAGCAGTTCTTC.

Written as DNA, the CDR3 is TGTGCCAGTACCGCTGATCGCTATGGCTACACCTTC. Translating gives CASTADRYGYTF. The V call is TRBV19, the J call TRBJ1-2; D unresolved. V was pared by 7 bases and J by 4 bases, with 10 bases between. This CDR3 has 12 residues. Germline V gene sequence: CDR1 LNHDA, CDR2 SQIVND (reference sequence).

The chain combines TRBV28 with TRBJ1-2; D may be TRBD1 (6 bases). Germline assignment: CDR1 MDHEN and CDR2 SYDVKM. This CDR3 contains 16 residues. The V gene lost 3 bases and the J gene lost 6 bases, with 20 bases spanning the gap. As DNA, the CDR3 is TGTGCCAGCAGTTTGCGGCCGGGGGGGCCCTGGAATGGCTACACCTTC. This sequence encodes CASSLRPGGPWNGYTF.

This chain connects TRBV4-1 to TRBJ2-1; D perhaps matches TRBD2 (5 bases). V lost 4 bases and J 5 bases, leaving 6 bases between the germline ends. Germline V gene lookup returns CDR1 MGHRA and CDR2 YSYEKL. This CDR3 spans 12 amino acids. The CDR3 DNA reads as TGCGCCAGCAGCCTGAGGGACAATGAGCAGTTCTTC. Translation: CASSLRDNEQFF.

This sequence joins TRBV28 and TRBJ1-4, with D unresolved. The CDR3 is 13 amino acids. The germline V and J ends were trimmed by 9 bases and 6 bases, with 14 bases remaining between them. The germline CDR1 and CDR2 sequences are MDHEN and SYDVKM. The CDR3 sequence: CASSPPGDEKLFF. CDR3 nucleotide sequence: TGTGCCAGTTCTCCCCCCGGGGATGAAAAACTGTTTTTT.

This clone was seen only once. This chain connects TRBV5-5 to TRBJ1-3; 8 bases are a match to TRBD1. Per the germline V gene, CDR1 is SGHKS and CDR2 is YYEKEE (reference sequence). This CDR3 contains 15 residues. The ends lost 3 bases at V and 2 bases at J; junction bases unmatched: 4. CDR3 loop: CASSSQGAPGNTIYF. CDR3 bases: TGTGCCAGCAGCTCTCAGGGGGCACCTGGAAACACCATATATTTT.

This chain uses TRBV6-1 with TRBJ2-7; D is undetermined. Germline V gene data show CDR1 as MNHNS and CDR2 as SASEGT. The CDR3 has 16 amino acids. V lost 3 bases, J lost 0 bases, and 15 bases lay in between. CDR3 DNA: TGTGCCAGCAGTGACCTCTGGGCCTTCAGCTCCTACGAGCAGTACTTC. Translation gives CASSDLWAFSSYEQYF.

V is TRBV2 and J is TRBJ1-5; TRBD1 agrees at 9 bases. This CDR3 contains 19 residues. The germline gives CDR1 SNHLY, CDR2 FYNNEI. V was pared by 4 bases and J by 2 bases, with 15 bases of the junction left unmatched. The CDR3 nucleotides read TGTGCCAGCAGTGCACCAGGGGGGACAGGGACGGGTGGCAATCAGCCCCAGCATTTT. Translating gives CASSAPGGTGTGGNQPQHF.

This clone was picked up one time. This rearrangement joins TRBV5-1 to TRBJ1-1; TRBD1 agrees at 8 bases. Germline values: CDR1 SGHRS, CDR2 YFSETQ. This CDR3 contains 11 residues. V lost 4 bases, J lost 11 bases, and 4 bases stayed unmatched. Here the CDR3 reads CASSGQGLAFF. DNA of the CDR3: TGCGCCAGCAGCGGACAGGGCTTGGCTTTCTTT.

The chain joins TRBV27 to TRBJ2-1; 11 bases are a match to TRBD2. CDR1 is MNHEY, CDR2 SMNVEV, per germline (reference sequence). V lost 6 bases to trimming and J lost 1 base; unmatched junction nucleotides: 5. The CDR3 totals 16 residues. The CDR3 spells CASRRLAGNSYNEQFF. The CDR3 DNA sequence: TGTGCCAGCAGACGACTAGCGGGAAATTCCTACAATGAGCAGTTCTTC.

V is TRBV18 and J is TRBJ1-5; the D is unclear. The CDR3 consists of 14 residues. Trimming removed 2 bases from V and 3 bases from J, with 8 bases in between. Germline V gives CDR1 KGHSH, CDR2 LQKENI. Here the CDR3 reads CASSPNQANQPQHF. In DNA, the CDR3 is TGTGCCAGCTCACCAAATCAGGCCAATCAGCCCCAGCATTTT.

CDR3 DNA sequence: TGTGCCAGCACCCGGGGAAAGGTGTCCCCCCCTAGCTCCTACAATGAGCAGTTCTTC. It specifies CASTRGKVSPPSSYNEQFF. The genes are TRBV28 and TRBJ2-1; D perhaps matches TRBD2 (5 bases). This CDR3 spans 19 amino acids. Germline-derived CDR1 and CDR2 are MDHEN and SYDVKM. Trimming shortened V by 7 bases and J by 0 bases, and 25 bases separated the two germline ends.

The gene calls are TRBV9 and TRBJ1-1; D ambiguous. The CDR3 has 13 residues. Germline values: CDR1 SGDLS, CDR2 YYNGEE. Trimming removed 4 bases from V and 1 base from J, with 8 bases in between. Written as DNA, the CDR3 is TGTGCCAGCAGCCCCAGTCAGAACACTGAAGCTTTCTTT. Translated: CASSPSQNTEAFF.

The rearrangement joins TRBV5-1 to TRBJ2-1, with D possibly matching TRBD2 (5 bases). Trimming took 4 bases from V and 7 from J, leaving 15 bases between them. CDR3 length: 14 amino acids. The germline gives CDR1 SGHRS, CDR2 YFSETQ. The CDR3: CASSILGGSNEQFF. CDR3 DNA sequence: TGCGCCAGCAGCATCCTGGGCGGGTCTAATGAGCAGTTCTTC. The full variable domain, with the rest looked up from reference TRBV5-1 and TRBJ2-1, is KAGVTQTPRYLIKTRGQQVTLSCSPISGHRSVSWYQQTPGQGLQFLFEYFSETQRNKGNFPGRFSGRQFSNSRSEMNVSTLELGDSALYLCASSILGGSNEQFFGPGTRLTVL.

The chain is built from TRBV11-1 and TRBJ1-4, with D uncertain. V gave up 5 bases and J gave up 6 bases, with 13 bases separating them. The CDR3 loop spans 14 amino acids. Looked up from germline, CDR1 is SGHAT and CDR2 is FQDESV (reference sequence). The CDR3 protein is CASSLVMRDEKLFF. The DNA for the CDR3 is TGTGCCAGCAGCCTAGTGATGCGCGATGAAAAACTGTTTTTT.

This clone was seen once. The chain links TRBV7-2 to TRBJ1-3, with 8 bases that match TRBD1. J lost 4 bases, V lost 2 bases, and 4 bases had no gene match. Germline V gene lookup returns CDR1 SGHTA and CDR2 FQGNSA. The CDR3 totals 15 residues. The CDR3 sequence is CASSLPTGEGNTIYF. DNA of the CDR3: TGTGCCAGCAGCTTACCGACAGGGGAGGGAAACACCATATATTTT.

To note about this clone: Other DNA variants within this sample encode the same CDR3. The J gene is TRBJ1-5, the V gene TRBV18; no reliable D call. The CDR3 length is 16 residues. V was pared by 1 base and J by 0 bases, with 10 bases between. Germline V gene lookup returns CDR1 KGHSH and CDR2 LQKENI. CDR3 amino acids: CASSPRQTDSNQPQHF. Here the CDR3 DNA reads TGTGCCAGCTCACCACGACAAACGGATAGCAATCAGCCCCAGCATTTT.

V gene TRBV6-5 combines with J gene TRBJ1-6; D not certain. Germline assignment: CDR1 MNHEY and CDR2 SVGAGI. There are 16 residues in the CDR3. The V gene lost 0 bases and the J gene lost 4 bases, with 10 bases spanning the gap. The CDR3 loop is CASSYSISRYNSPLHF. CDR3 DNA sequence: TGTGCCAGCAGTTACTCGATAAGTCGGTATAATTCACCCCTCCACTTT.

The genes are TRBV19 and TRBJ1-2; D unresolved. Germline V gives CDR1 LNHDA, CDR2 SQIVND (reference sequence). Trimming left V 8 bases short and J 1 base short, with 5 bases between. CDR3 length equals 11 residues. In nucleotides, the CDR3 is TGTGCCAGTGGGTTTAACTATGGCTACACCTTC. Protein: CASGFNYGYTF.

In this sample, this clone turned up once. This sequence joins TRBV18 and TRBJ1-5; tentatively, D is TRBD1 (5 bases). With 0 bases removed from V and 4 bases from J, the gap between germline ends came to 13 bases. From germline, CDR1 is KGHSH and CDR2 LQKENI. The CDR3 runs to 16 residues. The DNA of the CDR3 is TGTGCCAGCTCACCACCGAATGGGGGAGGGAATCAGCCCCAGCATTTT. This encodes CASSPPNGGGNQPQHF.